The 27 T cell receptor beta chains below come from one sample, sequenced in a study of chemoradiotherapy in HPV16-positive cancers. The data were produced by immunoSEQ multiplex PCR, yet TCRdb's version contains in-frame clones alone and is incomplete. The sample includes 15,000 or so clones, approximately 91% of them seen just once. Sequenced material: blood, taken from a patient who underwent chemoradiotherapy. These receptors were collected from a human donor with HPV-associated anogenital cancer.

This chain connects TRBV2 to TRBJ2-5; D is unclear. The V end was cut by 6 bases, the J end by 1 base, with 6 bases between. This CDR3 spans 12 amino acids. CDR1 and CDR2 from the germline V gene are SNHLY and FYNNEI. CDR3: CASRYGQETQYF. CDR3 bases: TGTGCCAGCAGGTACGGCCAAGAGACCCAGTACTTC. The variable domain in full, with the rest retrieved from reference TRBV2 and TRBJ2-5, is EPEVTQTPSHQVTQMGQEVILRCVPISNHLYFYWYRQILGQKVEFLVSFYNNEISEKSEIFDDQFSVERPDGSNFTLKIRSTKLEDSAMYFCASRYGQETQYFGPGTRLLVL.

The chain recombines TRBV29-1 with TRBJ1-4; tentatively, D is TRBD1 (5 bases). The CDR3 length is 14 residues. V was shortened by 7 bases and J by 7 bases, with 19 bases between the two germline ends. Germline-derived CDR1 and CDR2 are SQVTM and ANQGSEA. CDR3 DNA: TGCAGCGCCGAAAGTGGGGGTCCGGGTGAAAAACTGTTTTTT. Amino acids: CSAESGGPGEKLFF.

The V and J genes are TRBV11-2 and TRBJ2-1, with D uncertain. The CDR3 length is 11 residues. Trimming cost V 2 bases and J 10 bases, with 6 bases left between them. CDR1 and CDR2 from the germline V gene are SGHAT and FQNNGV. In nucleotides, the CDR3 is TGTGCCAGCAGCTTATTAGGGGAGCAGTTCTTC. It is translated as CASSLLGEQFF.

The rearrangement links TRBV19 to TRBJ1-5; no definite D call. With 1 base removed from V and 0 bases from J, the gap between germline ends came to 25 bases. Germline V CDR1 and CDR2: LNHDA, SQIVND (reference sequence). CDR3 length: 21 residues. The chain's CDR3 is CASSIGARSGKPLHSNQPQHF. CDR3 nucleotide sequence: TGTGCCAGTAGTATAGGGGCCAGGAGTGGCAAGCCCCTTCATAGCAATCAGCCCCAGCATTTT.

This CDR3 is CASSLDQVGTVNSPLHF. CDR3 in DNA: TGCGCCAGCAGCTTGGACCAAGTGGGGACAGTGAATTCACCCCTCCACTTT. The chain recombines TRBV5-1 with TRBJ1-6; TRBD1 matches at 7 bases. With V trimmed by 0 bases and J by 7 bases, 10 bases remained unmatched. The CDR3 length is 17 residues. Germline loops: CDR1 SGHRS, CDR2 YFSETQ. Complete variable domain (other parts from reference TRBV5-1 and TRBJ1-6): KAGVTQTPRYLIKTRGQQVTLSCSPISGHRSVSWYQQTPGQGLQFLFEYFSETQRNKGNFPGRFSGRQFSNSRSEMNVSTLELGDSALYLCASSLDQVGTVNSPLHFGNGTRLTVT.

V and J are TRBV19 and TRBJ1-2, with unresolved D. Germline loops: CDR1 LNHDA, CDR2 SQIVND (reference sequence). There are 11 residues in the CDR3. CDR3 loop: CASKHFYGYTF. Here the CDR3 DNA reads TGTGCGTCGAAACATTTTTATGGCTACACCTTC.

This clone was observed once. The V call is TRBV14, the J call TRBJ1-6; no definite D call. Trimming left V 2 bases short and J 7 bases short, with 6 bases between. Per the germline V gene, CDR1 is SGHDN and CDR2 is FVKESK. The CDR3 length is 13 residues. The CDR3 bases are TGTGCCAGCAGCCAATACTGGAATTCACCCCTCCACTTT. This codes for CASSQYWNSPLHF. Using reference TRBV14 and TRBJ1-6 for the parts outside the CDR3, the full variable domain is EAGVTQFPSHSVIEKGQTVTLRCDPISGHDNLYWYRRVMGKEIKFLLHFVKESKQDESGMPNNRFLAERTGGTYSTLKVQPAELEDSGVYFCASSQYWNSPLHFGNGTRLTVT.

The chain recombines TRBV7-8 with TRBJ2-3, with 7 positions matching TRBD2. J lost 1 base, V lost 5 bases, and 6 bases had no gene match. This CDR3 has 15 amino acids. The germline CDR1 and CDR2 sequences are SGHVS and FQNEAQ. The CDR3 DNA reads as TGTGCCAGCAGCCCGCCCCGGGGGGGCACAGATACGCAGTATTTT. Its translation: CASSPPRGGTDTQYF. Drawing the rest from reference TRBV7-8 and TRBJ2-3, the complete variable domain is GAGVSQSPRYKVAKRGQDVALRCDPISGHVSLFWYQQALGQGPEFLTYFQNEAQLDKSGLPSDRFFAERPEGSVSTLKIQRTQQEDSAVYLCASSPPRGGTDTQYFGPGTRLTVL.

The V gene is TRBV5-5, the J gene TRBJ2-5; no clear D. Germline assignment: CDR1 SGHKS and CDR2 YYEKEE (reference sequence). Trimming took off 0 bases at V and 1 base at J, with 10 bases between the two ends. CDR3 length: 15 residues. For the CDR3, the DNA is TGTGCCAGCAGCTTGGCCCTGGAATCCCAAGAGACCCAGTACTTC. Its translation: CASSLALESQETQYF.

This chain connects TRBV4-3 to TRBJ2-7; D unclear. This CDR3 is 13 amino acids long. Trimming cost V 0 bases and J 3 bases, with 6 bases left between them. Germline CDR1 LGHNA, CDR2 YSLEER. CDR3 in DNA: TGCGCCAGCAGCCAAGATTCCGGCTACGAGCAGTACTTC. The encoded protein is CASSQDSGYEQYF.

This clone was picked up one time. The chain couples TRBV19 to TRBJ1-1, with unresolved D. The CDR3 runs 15 residues. The germline V gene encodes CDR1 LNHDA and CDR2 SQIVND (reference sequence). V gave up 5 bases and J gave up 0 bases, with 13 bases separating them. The DNA for the CDR3 is TGTGCCAGTAGTCTCCACGGAAGTTTGAACACTGAAGCTTTCTTT. It specifies CASSLHGSLNTEAFF.

The chain employs TRBV10-3 and TRBJ2-3; 7 bases match TRBD2. Germline assignment: CDR1 ENHRY and CDR2 SYGVKD. The CDR3 spans 16 residues. V shed 4 bases and J 1 base; nucleotides not matched to a gene: 8. The CDR3 coding sequence is TGTGCCATCAGTGGAGGGAGGGGACGGGGCACAGATACGCAGTATTTT. Translating it yields CAISGGRGRGTDTQYF.

The table lists this clone with a count of one. This chain joins TRBV2 and TRBJ2-1; D is possibly TRBD1 or TRBD2 (7 bases each). The CDR3 is 14 amino acids. The V and J ends lost 8 bases and 6 bases respectively, with 17 bases between them. Germline V lookup: CDR1 SNHLY, CDR2 FYNNEI. The CDR3 nucleotides read TGTGCCAGCTTCCAGGGGGGCGGGAGCAATGAGCAGTTCTTC. Translation: CASFQGGGSNEQFF. Variable domain in full (rest from reference TRBV2 and TRBJ2-1): EPEVTQTPSHQVTQMGQEVILRCVPISNHLYFYWYRQILGQKVEFLVSFYNNEISEKSEIFDDQFSVERPDGSNFTLKIRSTKLEDSAMYFCASFQGGGSNEQFFGPGTRLTVL.

The chain uses TRBV5-6 and TRBJ2-1; TRBD2 matches 11 bases. J lost 7 bases, V lost 7 bases, and 10 bases had no gene match. The CDR3 is 15 residues long. CDR1 is SGHDT and CDR2 is YYEEEE in the germline V gene. CDR3 bases: TGTGCCAGCCGGCGTAGCGGGGGGGCCAGGAATGAGCAGTTCTTC. Translating it yields CASRRSGGARNEQFF.

The chain carries TRBV5-1 and TRBJ1-1; D might be TRBD1 (5 bases). Trimming cost V 4 bases and J 0 bases, with 10 bases left between them. CDR1 and CDR2 from the germline V gene are SGHRS and YFSETQ. The CDR3 spans 14 residues. The CDR3 DNA reads TGCGCCAGCAGCCTCACGGACATGAACACTGAAGCTTTCTTT. Its protein is CASSLTDMNTEAFF.

The V and J genes are TRBV29-1 and TRBJ1-4, with a possible D match to TRBD1 (6 bases). The CDR3 has 13 residues. Germline CDR1 SQVTM, CDR2 ANQGSEA. The V end was cut by 4 bases, the J end by 4 bases, with 10 bases between. CDR3 sequence reads: CSVVGQLNEKLFF. The CDR3 nucleotides are TGCAGCGTTGTAGGACAGCTTAATGAAAAACTGTTTTTT.

The sample holds a few counts of this clone. The V call is TRBV6-5, the J call TRBJ2-7; no clear D. This CDR3 comprises 14 residues. Trimming removed 6 bases from V and 2 bases from J, with 14 bases in between. Germline values: CDR1 MNHEY, CDR2 SVGAGI. Here the CDR3 DNA reads TGTGCCAGCAGACTCGGACCGCCAACCTACGAGCAGTACTTC. Translation: CASRLGPPTYEQYF.

This clone showed up just once. V and J are TRBV5-1 and TRBJ1-4, with D possibly matching TRBD1 (5 bases). This CDR3 has 15 amino acids. CDR1 is SGHRS, CDR2 YFSETQ, per germline. The germline V and J ends were trimmed by 4 bases and 0 bases, with 10 bases remaining between them. CDR3 nucleotides: TGCGCCAGCAGCATAACAGGATCAACTAATGAAAAACTGTTTTTT. This sequence encodes CASSITGSTNEKLFF.

The rearrangement joins TRBV27 to TRBJ2-7; 8 bases match TRBD1. V trimming: 8 bases; J trimming: 0 bases; junction bases outside the gene matches: 6. Germline assignment: CDR1 MNHEY and CDR2 SMNVEV (reference sequence). This CDR3 has 14 amino acids. CDR3 sequence (DNA): TGTGCCAGCGGGCAGGGGGCGAGCTCCTACGAGCAGTACTTC. It specifies CASGQGASSYEQYF.

The chain links TRBV5-1 to TRBJ2-3; weak D call: TRBD2 (5 bases). V was cut by 0 bases and J by 1 base, with 24 bases left in between. CDR1 SGHRS and CDR2 YFSETQ come from the germline V gene. The CDR3 loop spans 20 amino acids. CDR3 region: CASSLGLGTAEGLGTDTQYF. In DNA, the CDR3 is TGCGCCAGCAGCTTGGGGTTGGGCACCGCCGAGGGATTGGGCACAGATACGCAGTATTTT.

V is TRBV10-3 and J is TRBJ2-5; 7 bases line up with TRBD1. There are 15 residues in the CDR3. CDR1 and CDR2 (germline): ENHRY, SYGVKD. V shed 2 bases, J shed 3 bases, and the junction held 6 bases outside the gene matches. The CDR3, as DNA: TGTGCCATCAGTGAGCCCGGGACAGCCAAAGAGACCCAGTACTTC. Its translation is CAISEPGTAKETQYF.

J is TRBJ1-2 and V is TRBV6-1, with 8 positions matching TRBD1. Germline V gene lookup returns CDR1 MNHNS and CDR2 SASEGT. The J segment lost 5 bases and the V segment lost 7 bases, leaving 12 bases of the junction unmatched. This CDR3 region has 15 residues. Here the CDR3 DNA reads TGTGCCAGCAAGTTGGACAGGGCCCGTTCTTATGGCTACACCTTC. It encodes CASKLDRARSYGYTF.

The chain links TRBV5-6 to TRBJ2-5, with 7 positions matching TRBD2. Germline V gene data show CDR1 as SGHDT and CDR2 as YYEEEE. The CDR3 length is 14 residues. The trim removed 1 base at V and 4 bases at J, leaving 4 bases unmatched. The CDR3 coding sequence is TGTGCCAGCAGCTTGCGGCGGGGGAGAGAGACCCAGTACTTC. Its protein product is CASSLRRGRETQYF.

This chain links TRBV30 with TRBJ1-4; no reliable D call. V was clipped by 2 bases and J by 12 bases, with 13 bases between them. Germline V lookup: CDR1 GTSNPN, CDR2 SVGIG (reference sequence). CDR3 length equals 12 residues. The CDR3 DNA follows: TGTGCCTGGAGTCCCGGCCGAGGTGAACTGTTTTTT. Protein: CAWSPGRGELFF. The complete variable domain, with remaining parts taken from reference TRBV30 and TRBJ1-4, reads SQTIHQWPATLVQPVGSPLSLECTVEGTSNPNLYWYRQAAGRGLQLLFYSVGIGQISSEVPQNLSASRPQDRQFILSSKKLLLSDSGFYLCAWSPGRGELFFGSGTQLSVL.

The chain couples TRBV5-5 to TRBJ1-1, with D possibly matching TRBD1 (6 bases). V dropped 0 bases and J dropped 3 bases, with 18 bases sitting between them. The germline V gene encodes CDR1 SGHKS and CDR2 YYEKEE (reference sequence). CDR3 size: 17 residues. The CDR3 loop reads CASSLAPGVIRHTEAFF. CDR3 coding DNA: TGTGCCAGCAGCTTGGCCCCAGGGGTAATAAGGCACACTGAAGCTTTCTTT.

Only a few counts were recorded for this clone. V is TRBV11-1 and J is TRBJ2-1; no clear D gene. Germline V gives CDR1 SGHAT, CDR2 FQDESV (reference sequence). V lost 3 bases, J lost 3 bases, and 0 bases lay in between. This CDR3 is built from 11 residues. Here the CDR3 DNA reads TGTGCCAGCAGCTTCTACAATGAGCAGTTCTTC. Translated, it gives CASSFYNEQFF.

V gene TRBV5-1 combines with J gene TRBJ1-1; 8 bases are a match to TRBD1. The trim removed 4 bases at V and 6 bases at J, leaving 2 bases unmatched. This CDR3 is built from 12 residues. Germline V gene sequence: CDR1 SGHRS, CDR2 YFSETQ. The CDR3 nucleotides are TGCGCCAGCAGCCCGGGACAGGCTGAAGCTTTCTTT. This codes for CASSPGQAEAFF.